This passage covers 4 T cell receptor beta chains from one sample sequenced in a study of control samples from healthy donors and cancer patients. Some clones are missing from TCRdb's copy, which holds only in-frame ones; the method was immunoSEQ multiplex PCR. The top ten clones hold about a sixth of a sample with 40,000 to 45,000 clones, roughly three quarters of them seen once. Specimen: formalin-fixed, paraffin-embedded tissue. The receptors come from a male donor with melanoma.

Judged by abundance, this clone is medium-sized (0.01 to 0.1%). The V gene is TRBV7-3, the J gene TRBJ2-3; a weak D match, TRBD2 (6 bases). Germline V gene lookup returns CDR1 SGHTA and CDR2 FQGTGA. CDR3 length: 16 amino acids. V gave up 6 bases and J gave up 2 bases, with 18 bases separating them. The CDR3 sequence: CASSRERSIATDTQYF. CDR3 nucleotide sequence: TGTGCCAGCAGTCGGGAGAGGTCAATTGCCACAGATACGCAGTATTTT.

The chain recombines TRBV19 with TRBJ1-4; TRBD1 aligns across 7 bases. This CDR3 is 15 amino acids long. Trimming removed 9 bases from V and 4 bases from J; junction bases left unmatched: 11. Germline V CDR1 and CDR2: LNHDA, SQIVND (reference sequence). The CDR3 DNA reads as TGTGCCAGGGGCCTCCGGGACAGCCATAATGAAAAACTGTTTTTT. As protein: CARGLRDSHNEKLFF.

The chain combines TRBV18 with TRBJ2-1; 8 bases align to TRBD1. The V and J ends lost 5 bases and 9 bases, in that order; junction bases with no gene match: 12. Germline V gene sequence: CDR1 KGHSH, CDR2 LQKENI. There are 15 residues in the CDR3. CDR3: CASSLKTGVYGEQFF. The CDR3, as DNA: TGTGCCAGCTCATTGAAGACAGGGGTCTACGGTGAGCAGTTCTTC.

This chain joins TRBV2 and TRBJ2-7, with 8 bases fitting TRBD1. The CDR3 loop spans 15 amino acids. The trim removed 1 base at V and 2 bases at J, leaving 4 bases unmatched. From germline, CDR1 is SNHLY and CDR2 FYNNEI. The CDR3 loop is CASSEGRGHPYEQYF. Here the CDR3 DNA reads TGTGCCAGCAGTGAAGGCAGGGGGCACCCCTACGAGCAGTACTTC.